This T cell receptor beta chain was documented in a study of cytomegalovirus exposure and HLA in healthy donors. PCR involved 60 Vbeta and 13 Jbeta primers. TCRdb's table, derived via immunoSEQ multiplex PCR, lists solely in-frame clones and lacks some. Here the sample spans more than 80,000 clones, around 75% being singletons. Per the germline V gene, CDR1 is SGHTS and CDR2 is YDEGEE. The length of the CDR3 is 14 residues. V shed 2 bases and J 5 bases; nucleotides not matched to a gene: 5. What was sequenced was PBMCs. The gene calls are TRBV5-8 and TRBJ1-1; 8 bases agree with TRBD1. The TCR comes from a man aged 35 to 55 in good health and CMV-seronegative. The chain's CDR3 is CASSFDRGGTEAFF. The CDR3 coding sequence is TGTGCCAGCAGCTTTGACAGGGGTGGGACTGAAGCTTTCTTT. Together with reference TRBV5-8 and TRBJ1-1, the CDR3 gives the full variable domain: EAGVTQSPTHLIKTRGQQATLRCSPISGHTSVYWYQQALGLGLQFLLWYDEGEERNRGNFPPRFSGRQFPNYSSELNVNALELEDSALYLCASSFDRGGTEAFFGQGTRLTVV.